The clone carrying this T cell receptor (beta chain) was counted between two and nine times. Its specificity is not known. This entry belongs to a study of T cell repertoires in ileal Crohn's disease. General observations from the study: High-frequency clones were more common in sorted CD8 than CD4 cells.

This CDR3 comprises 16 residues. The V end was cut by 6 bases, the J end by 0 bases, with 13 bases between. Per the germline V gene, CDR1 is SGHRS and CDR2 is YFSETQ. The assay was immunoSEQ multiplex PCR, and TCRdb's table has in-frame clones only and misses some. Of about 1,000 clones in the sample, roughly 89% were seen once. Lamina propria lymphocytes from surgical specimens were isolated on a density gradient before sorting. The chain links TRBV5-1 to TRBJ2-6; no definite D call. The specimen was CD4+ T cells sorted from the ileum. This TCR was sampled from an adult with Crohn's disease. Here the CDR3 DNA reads TGCGCCAGCACCCTCTCGGTTAGCTCTGGGGCCAACGTCCTGACTTTC. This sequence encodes CASTLSVSSGANVLTF.